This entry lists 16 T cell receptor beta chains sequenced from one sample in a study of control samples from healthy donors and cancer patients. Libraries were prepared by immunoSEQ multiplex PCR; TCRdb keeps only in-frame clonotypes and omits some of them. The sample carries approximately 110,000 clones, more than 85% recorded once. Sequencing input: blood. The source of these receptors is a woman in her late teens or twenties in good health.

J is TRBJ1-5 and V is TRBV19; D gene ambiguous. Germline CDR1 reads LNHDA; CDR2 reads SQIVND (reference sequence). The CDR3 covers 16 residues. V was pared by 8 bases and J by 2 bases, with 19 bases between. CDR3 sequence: CASSNFGLGGNQPQHF. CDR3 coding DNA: TGTGCCAGTTCTAACTTTGGGTTAGGTGGCAATCAGCCCCAGCATTTT.

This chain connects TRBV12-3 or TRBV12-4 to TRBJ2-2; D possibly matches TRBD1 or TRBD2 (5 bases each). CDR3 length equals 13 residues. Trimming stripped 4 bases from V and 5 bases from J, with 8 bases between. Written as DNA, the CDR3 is TGTGCCAGCAGTTATGGGGGTACCGGGGAGCTGTTTTTT. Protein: CASSYGGTGELFF.

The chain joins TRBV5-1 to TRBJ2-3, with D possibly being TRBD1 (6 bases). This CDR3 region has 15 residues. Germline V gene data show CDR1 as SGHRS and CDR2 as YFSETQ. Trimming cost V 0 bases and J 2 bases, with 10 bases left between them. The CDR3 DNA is TGCGCCAGCAGCTTGGCAAGGGACATCACAGATACGCAGTATTTT. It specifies CASSLARDITDTQYF.

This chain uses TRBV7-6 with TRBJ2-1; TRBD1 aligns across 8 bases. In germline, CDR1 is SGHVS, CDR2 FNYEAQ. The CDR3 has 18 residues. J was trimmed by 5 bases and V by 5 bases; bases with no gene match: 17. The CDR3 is CASSPGPRTGRLDNEQFF. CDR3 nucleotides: TGTGCCAGCAGCCCAGGCCCCAGGACAGGGCGTTTAGACAATGAGCAGTTCTTC.

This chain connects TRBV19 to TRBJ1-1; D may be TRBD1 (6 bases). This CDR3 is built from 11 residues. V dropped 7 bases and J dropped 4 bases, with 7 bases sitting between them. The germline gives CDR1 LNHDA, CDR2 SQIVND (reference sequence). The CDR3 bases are TGTGCCAGTACAGGGGCCACTGAAGCTTTCTTT. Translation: CASTGATEAFF. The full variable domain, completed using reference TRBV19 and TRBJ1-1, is DGGITQSPKYLFRKEGQNVTLSCEQNLNHDAMYWYRQDPGQGLRLIYYSQIVNDFQKGDIAEGYSVSREKKESFPLTVTSAQKNPTAFYLCASTGATEAFFGQGTRLTVV.

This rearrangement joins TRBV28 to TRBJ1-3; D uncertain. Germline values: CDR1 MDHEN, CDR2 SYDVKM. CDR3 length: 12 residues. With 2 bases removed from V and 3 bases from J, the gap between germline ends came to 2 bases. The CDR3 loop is CASSLVGNTIYF. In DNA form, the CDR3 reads TGTGCCAGCAGTTTAGTTGGAAACACCATATATTTT.

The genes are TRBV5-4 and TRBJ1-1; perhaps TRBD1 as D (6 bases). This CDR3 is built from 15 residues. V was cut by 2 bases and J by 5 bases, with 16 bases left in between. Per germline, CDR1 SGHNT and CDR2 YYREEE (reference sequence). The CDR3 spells CASSFPRGEGTEAFF. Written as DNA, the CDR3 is TGTGCCAGCAGCTTTCCCAGGGGTGAGGGGACTGAAGCTTTCTTT.

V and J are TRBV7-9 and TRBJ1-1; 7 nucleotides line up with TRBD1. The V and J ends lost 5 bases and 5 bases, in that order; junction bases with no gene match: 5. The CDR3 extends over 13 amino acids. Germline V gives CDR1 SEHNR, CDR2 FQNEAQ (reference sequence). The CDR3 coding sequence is TGTGCCAGCAGCAGACAGGGAGGGACTGAAGCTTTCTTT. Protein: CASSRQGGTEAFF.

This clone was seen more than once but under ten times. The DNA of the CDR3 is TGCGCCAGCAGCCCCCCGGGACTAGGTACCTACAATGAGCAGTTCTTC. This encodes CASSPPGLGTYNEQFF. This chain links TRBV5-1 with TRBJ2-1; 8 bases match TRBD2. CDR1 SGHRS and CDR2 YFSETQ come from the germline V gene. The CDR3 is 16 amino acids. After removal of 4 bases from V and 2 bases from J, the junction contained 8 bases not matched to a gene.

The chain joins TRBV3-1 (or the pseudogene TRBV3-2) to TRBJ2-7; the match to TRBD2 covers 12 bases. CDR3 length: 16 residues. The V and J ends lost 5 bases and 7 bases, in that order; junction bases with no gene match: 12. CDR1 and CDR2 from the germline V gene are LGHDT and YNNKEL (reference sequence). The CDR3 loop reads CASSEPRLAGVEEQYF. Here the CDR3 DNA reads TGTGCCAGCAGCGAACCCCGACTAGCGGGAGTGGAAGAGCAGTACTTC.

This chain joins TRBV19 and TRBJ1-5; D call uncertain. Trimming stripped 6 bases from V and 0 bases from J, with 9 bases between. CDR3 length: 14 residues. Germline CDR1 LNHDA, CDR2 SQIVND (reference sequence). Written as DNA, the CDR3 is TGTGCCAGTAGACTGGACGGTAGCAATCAGCCCCAGCATTTT. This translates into CASRLDGSNQPQHF.

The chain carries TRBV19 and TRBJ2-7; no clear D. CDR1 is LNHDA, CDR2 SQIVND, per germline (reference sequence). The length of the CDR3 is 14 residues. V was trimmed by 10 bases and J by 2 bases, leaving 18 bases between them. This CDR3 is CATSAGITTYEQYF. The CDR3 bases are TGTGCCACATCGGCAGGAATAACCACCTACGAGCAGTACTTC.

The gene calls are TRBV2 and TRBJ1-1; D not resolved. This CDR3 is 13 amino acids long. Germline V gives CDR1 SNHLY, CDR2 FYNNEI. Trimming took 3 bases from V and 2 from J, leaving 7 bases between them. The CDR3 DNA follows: TGTGCCAGCAGTGAGGACCGCAACACTGAAGCTTTCTTT. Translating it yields CASSEDRNTEAFF.

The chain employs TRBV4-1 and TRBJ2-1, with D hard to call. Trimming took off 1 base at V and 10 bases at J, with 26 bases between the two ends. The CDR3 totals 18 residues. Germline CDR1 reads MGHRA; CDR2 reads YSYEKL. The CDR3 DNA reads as TGCGCCAGCAGCCAAGGAACCGAGTATTGGTTCGATTCGTTAGAGCAGTTCTTC. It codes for CASSQGTEYWFDSLEQFF.

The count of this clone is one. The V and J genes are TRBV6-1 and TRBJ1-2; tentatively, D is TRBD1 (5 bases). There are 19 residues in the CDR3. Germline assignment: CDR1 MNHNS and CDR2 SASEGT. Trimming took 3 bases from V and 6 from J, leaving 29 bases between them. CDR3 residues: CASSERPSLARVDSDGYTF. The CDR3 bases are TGTGCCAGCAGTGAGCGCCCCAGCCTGGCCAGGGTTGATTCGGATGGCTACACCTTC.

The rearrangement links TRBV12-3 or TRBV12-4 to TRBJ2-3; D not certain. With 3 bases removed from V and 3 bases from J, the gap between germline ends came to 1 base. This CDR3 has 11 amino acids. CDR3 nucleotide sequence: TGTGCCAGCAGTTTTACAGATACGCAGTATTTT. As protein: CASSFTDTQYF.